Given below is one TCR beta chain in context. The data are from a study of cytomegalovirus exposure and HLA in healthy donors. Germline lookup yields CDR1 SEHNR and CDR2 FQNEAQ (reference sequence). This CDR3 contains 13 residues. The ends were cut back, 0 bases at V and 5 bases at J, with 7 bases in the middle. Amplification used 60 Vbeta primers and 13 Jbeta primers. TCRdb keeps only in-frame clones here, not all; method: immunoSEQ multiplex PCR. The sample includes 150,000 to 200,000 clones, about 81% of them seen just once. Sequenced: PBMCs. This sequence joins TRBV7-9 and TRBJ1-1; TRBD1 might be the D (6 bases). The clonotype originates from a woman under 30 in good health and CMV-seropositive. CDR3 DNA sequence: TGTGCCAGCAGCTTAGCGCAGGGGACTGAAGCTTTCTTT. Residues: CASSLAQGTEAFF.